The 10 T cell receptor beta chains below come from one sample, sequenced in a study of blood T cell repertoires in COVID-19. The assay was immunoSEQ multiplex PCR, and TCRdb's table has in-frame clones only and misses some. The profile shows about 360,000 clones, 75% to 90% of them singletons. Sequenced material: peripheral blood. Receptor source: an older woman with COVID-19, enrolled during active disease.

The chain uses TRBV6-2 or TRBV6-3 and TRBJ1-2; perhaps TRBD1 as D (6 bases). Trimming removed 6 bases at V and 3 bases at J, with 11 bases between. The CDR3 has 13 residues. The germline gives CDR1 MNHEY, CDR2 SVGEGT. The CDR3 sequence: CASSSDSYYGYTF. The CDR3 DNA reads TGTGCCAGCAGCTCGGACAGTTACTATGGCTACACCTTC.

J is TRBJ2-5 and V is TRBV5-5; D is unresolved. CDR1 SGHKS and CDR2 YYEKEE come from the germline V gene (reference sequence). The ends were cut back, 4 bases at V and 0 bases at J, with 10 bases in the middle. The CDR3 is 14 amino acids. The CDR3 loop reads CASSPWPNQETQYF. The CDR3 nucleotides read TGTGCCAGCAGCCCCTGGCCAAACCAAGAGACCCAGTACTTC.

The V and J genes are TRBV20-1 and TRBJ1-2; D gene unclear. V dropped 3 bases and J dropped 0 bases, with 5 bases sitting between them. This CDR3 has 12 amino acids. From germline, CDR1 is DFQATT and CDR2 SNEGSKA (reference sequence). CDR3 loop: CSASPANYGYTF. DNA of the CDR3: TGCAGTGCTAGTCCAGCTAACTATGGCTACACCTTC.

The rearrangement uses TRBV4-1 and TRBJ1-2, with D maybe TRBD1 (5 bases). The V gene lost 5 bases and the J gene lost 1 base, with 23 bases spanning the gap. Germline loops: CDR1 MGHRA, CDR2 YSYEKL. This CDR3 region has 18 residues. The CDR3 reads CASSSTGTDGYINYGYTF. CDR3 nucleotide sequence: TGCGCCAGCAGCTCTACTGGGACTGACGGTTATATTAACTATGGCTACACCTTC.

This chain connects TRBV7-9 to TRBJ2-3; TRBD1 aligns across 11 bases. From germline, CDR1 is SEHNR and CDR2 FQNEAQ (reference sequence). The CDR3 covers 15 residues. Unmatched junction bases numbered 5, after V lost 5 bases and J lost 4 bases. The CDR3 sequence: CASSAGQGVADTQYF. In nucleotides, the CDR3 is TGTGCCAGCAGCGCGGGACAGGGGGTTGCAGATACGCAGTATTTT.

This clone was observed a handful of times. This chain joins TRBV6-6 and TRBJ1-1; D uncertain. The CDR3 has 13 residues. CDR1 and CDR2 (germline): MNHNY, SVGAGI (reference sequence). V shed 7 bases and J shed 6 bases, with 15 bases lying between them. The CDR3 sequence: CASTQDGNSEAFF. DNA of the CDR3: TGTGCCAGCACCCAGGACGGGAATTCTGAAGCTTTCTTT.

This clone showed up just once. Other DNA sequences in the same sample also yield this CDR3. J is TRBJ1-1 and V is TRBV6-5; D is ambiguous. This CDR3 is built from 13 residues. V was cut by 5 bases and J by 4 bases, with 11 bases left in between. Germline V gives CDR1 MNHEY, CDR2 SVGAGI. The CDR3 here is CASSRGLGTEAFF. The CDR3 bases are TGTGCCAGCAGTCGCGGCCTGGGCACTGAAGCTTTCTTT.

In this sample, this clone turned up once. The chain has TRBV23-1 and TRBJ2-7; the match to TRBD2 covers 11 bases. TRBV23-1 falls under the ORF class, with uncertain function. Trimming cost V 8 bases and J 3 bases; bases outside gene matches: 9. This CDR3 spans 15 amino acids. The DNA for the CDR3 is TGCGCCAGCGGAGAACCGGGACTAGCGGACTACGAGCAGTACTTC. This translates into CASGEPGLADYEQYF.

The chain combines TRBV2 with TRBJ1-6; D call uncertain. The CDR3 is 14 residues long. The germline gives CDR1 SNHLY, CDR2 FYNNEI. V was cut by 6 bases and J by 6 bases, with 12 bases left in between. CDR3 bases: TGTGCCAGCAGAGACCCGGGGATTAATTCACCCCTCCACTTT. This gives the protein CASRDPGINSPLHF.

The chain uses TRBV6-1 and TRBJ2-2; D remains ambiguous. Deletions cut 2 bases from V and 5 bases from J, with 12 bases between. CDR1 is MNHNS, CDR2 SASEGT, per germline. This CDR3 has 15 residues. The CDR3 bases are TGTGCCAGCAGTGAACTGTTGTGGCCAACCGGGGAGCTGTTTTTT. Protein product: CASSELLWPTGELFF.